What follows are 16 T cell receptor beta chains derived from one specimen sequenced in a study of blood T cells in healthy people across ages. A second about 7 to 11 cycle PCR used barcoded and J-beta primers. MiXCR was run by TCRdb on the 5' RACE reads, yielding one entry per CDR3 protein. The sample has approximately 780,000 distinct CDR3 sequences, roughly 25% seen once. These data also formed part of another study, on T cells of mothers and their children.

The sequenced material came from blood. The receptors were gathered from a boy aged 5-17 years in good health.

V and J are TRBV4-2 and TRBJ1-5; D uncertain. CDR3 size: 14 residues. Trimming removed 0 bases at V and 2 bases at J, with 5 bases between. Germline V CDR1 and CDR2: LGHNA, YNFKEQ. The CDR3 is CASSQEDGNQPQHF. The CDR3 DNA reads TGTGCCAGCAGCCAAGAGGACGGCAATCAGCCCCAGCATTTT.

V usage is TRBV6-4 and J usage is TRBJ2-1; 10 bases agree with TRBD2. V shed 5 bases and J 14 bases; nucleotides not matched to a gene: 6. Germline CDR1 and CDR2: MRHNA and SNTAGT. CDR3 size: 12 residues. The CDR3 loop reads CASSIAGGQKFF. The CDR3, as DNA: TGTGCCAGCAGTATAGCGGGGGGACAGAAGTTCTTC.

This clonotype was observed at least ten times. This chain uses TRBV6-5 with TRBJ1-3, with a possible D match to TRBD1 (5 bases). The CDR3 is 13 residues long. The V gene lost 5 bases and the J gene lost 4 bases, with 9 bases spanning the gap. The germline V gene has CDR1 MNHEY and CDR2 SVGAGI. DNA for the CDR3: TGTGCCAGCAGTCGGGACTCCGGAAACACCATATATTTT. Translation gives CASSRDSGNTIYF.

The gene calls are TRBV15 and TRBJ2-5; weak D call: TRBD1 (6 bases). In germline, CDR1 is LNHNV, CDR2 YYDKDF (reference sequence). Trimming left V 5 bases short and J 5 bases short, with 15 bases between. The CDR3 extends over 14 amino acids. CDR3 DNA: TGTGCCACCAGCCCCAAGGGGGTTCGGGAGACCCAGTACTTC. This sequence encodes CATSPKGVRETQYF.

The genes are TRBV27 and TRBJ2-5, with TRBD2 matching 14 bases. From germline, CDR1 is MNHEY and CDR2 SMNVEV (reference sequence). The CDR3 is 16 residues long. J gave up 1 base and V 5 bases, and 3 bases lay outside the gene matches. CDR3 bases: TGTGCCAGCAGTGGCGGACTAGCGGGGGGCCAAGAGACCCAGTACTTC. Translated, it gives CASSGGLAGGQETQYF.

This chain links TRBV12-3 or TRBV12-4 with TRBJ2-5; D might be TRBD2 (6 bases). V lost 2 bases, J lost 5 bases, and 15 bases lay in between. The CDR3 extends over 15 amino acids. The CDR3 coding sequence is TGTGCCAGCAGTTTAACTAGCAGGGCTCGGGAGACCCAGTACTTC. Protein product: CASSLTSRARETQYF.

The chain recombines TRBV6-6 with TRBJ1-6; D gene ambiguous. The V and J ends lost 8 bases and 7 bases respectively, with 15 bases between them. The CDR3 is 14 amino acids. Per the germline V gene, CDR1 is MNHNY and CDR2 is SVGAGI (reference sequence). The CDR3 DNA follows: TGTGCCAGCGGGAGGGAGTTCGGGAATTCACCCCTCCACTTT. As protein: CASGREFGNSPLHF.

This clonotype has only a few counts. The CDR3 bases are TGTGCCAGCAGACAGGGGGCTAATGAAAAACTGTTTTTT. As protein: CASRQGANEKLFF. The chain couples TRBV11-2 to TRBJ1-4; 8 bases agree with TRBD1. V gave up 6 bases and J gave up 3 bases; unmatched junction bases: 0. This CDR3 is built from 13 residues. Germline loops: CDR1 SGHAT, CDR2 FQNNGV. The entire variable domain, with the rest obtained from reference TRBV11-2 and TRBJ1-4, is as follows: EAGVAQSPRYKIIEKRQSVAFWCNPISGHATLYWYQQILGQGPKLLIQFQNNGVVDDSQLPKDRFSAERLKGVDSTLKIQPAKLEDSAVYLCASRQGANEKLFFGSGTQLSVL.

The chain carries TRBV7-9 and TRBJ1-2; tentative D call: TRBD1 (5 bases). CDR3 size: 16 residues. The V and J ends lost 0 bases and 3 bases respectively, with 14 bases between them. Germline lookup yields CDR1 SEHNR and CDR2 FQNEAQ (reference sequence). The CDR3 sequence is CASSLAPRDGHYGYTF. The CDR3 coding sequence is TGTGCCAGCAGCTTAGCCCCCCGGGACGGCCACTATGGCTACACCTTC.

The CDR3 DNA reads as TGTGCCACCCTATTCAGGACCTACGAGCAGTACTTC. As protein: CATLFRTYEQYF. The chain combines TRBV6-1 with TRBJ2-7; D remains ambiguous. Germline V gives CDR1 MNHNS, CDR2 SASEGT. Trimming cost V 10 bases and J 2 bases, with 12 bases left between them. The CDR3 totals 12 residues.

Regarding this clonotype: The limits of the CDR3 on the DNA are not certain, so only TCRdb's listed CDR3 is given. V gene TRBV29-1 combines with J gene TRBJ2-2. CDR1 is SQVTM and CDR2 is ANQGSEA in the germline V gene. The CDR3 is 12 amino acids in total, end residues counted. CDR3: CSVEFRARELFF.

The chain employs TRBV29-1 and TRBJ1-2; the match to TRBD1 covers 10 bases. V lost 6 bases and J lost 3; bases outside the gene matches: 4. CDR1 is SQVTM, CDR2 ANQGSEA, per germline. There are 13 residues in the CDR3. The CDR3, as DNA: TGCAGCGTGCGGACAGGGGGGGACTATGGCTACACCTTC. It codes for CSVRTGGDYGYTF.

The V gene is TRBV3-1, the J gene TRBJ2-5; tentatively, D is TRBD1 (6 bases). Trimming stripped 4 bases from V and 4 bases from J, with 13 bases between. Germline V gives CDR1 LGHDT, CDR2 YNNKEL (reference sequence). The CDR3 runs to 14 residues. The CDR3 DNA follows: TGTGCCAGCAGCCGCAACACAGGGAGAGAGACCCAGTACTTC. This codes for CASSRNTGRETQYF.

CDR3 sequence: CASSPGTRGEQFF. As DNA, the CDR3 is TGTGCCAGCAGCCCCGGGACTAGAGGTGAGCAGTTCTTC. The chain employs TRBV7-2 and TRBJ2-1, with 8 bases aligning to TRBD2. CDR1 and CDR2 (germline): SGHTA, FQGNSA. V gave up 5 bases and J gave up 9 bases; unmatched junction bases: 6. This CDR3 region has 13 residues.

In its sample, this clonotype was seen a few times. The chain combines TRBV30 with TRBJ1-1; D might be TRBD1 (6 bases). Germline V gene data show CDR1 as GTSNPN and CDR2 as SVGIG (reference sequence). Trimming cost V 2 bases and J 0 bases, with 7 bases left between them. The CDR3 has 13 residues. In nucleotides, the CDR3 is TGTGCCTGGAGTCGGACAGTGAACACTGAAGCTTTCTTT. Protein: CAWSRTVNTEAFF.

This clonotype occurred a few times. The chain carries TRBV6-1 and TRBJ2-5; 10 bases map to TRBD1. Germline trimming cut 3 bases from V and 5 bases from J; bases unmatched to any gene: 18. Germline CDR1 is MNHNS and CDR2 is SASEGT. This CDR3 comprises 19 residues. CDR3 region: CASSDRDRGLPWAWETQYF. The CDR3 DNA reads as TGTGCCAGCAGTGATCGGGACAGGGGCCTCCCATGGGCTTGGGAGACCCAGTACTTC.